This TCR beta chain was identified in a study of response to subunit inactivated influenza vaccine. MiXCR was run by TCRdb on the RT-PCR reads, yielding one entry per CDR3 protein. The sample carries hundreds of thousands of distinct CDR3 sequences, roughly 13% recorded once. Overall study results and limits: After each seasonal influenza vaccination, few new T cells are recruited, the authors suggested.

The CDR3 consists of 14 residues. Per germline, CDR1 ENHRY and CDR2 SYGVKD. Trimming stripped 5 bases from V and 0 bases from J, with 8 bases between. Worth noting for this clonotype: Its antigen is unidentified.

The chain joins TRBV10-3 to TRBJ1-3; D unresolved. The specimen comprised PBMCs from blood, sampled roughly 2 weeks before vaccination. The TCR sequence derives from a man aged 50-59 years who received an inactivated influenza vaccine. CDR3 bases: TGTGCCATCAGTAATGGAGCCTCTGGAAACACCATATATTTT. Its protein product is CAISNGASGNTIYF.